Presented here are 21 T cell receptor beta chains from one specimen sequenced in a study of T cells in Graves' hyperthyroidism and ophthalmopathy. Amplification targeted TCR beta CDR3 regions from RNA transcripts. When the TCR CDR3 underwent first-round RT-PCR, the HTBI primer set was used. TCRdb re-called the multiplex PCR reads with MiXCR, one entry per CDR3 protein. The top ten clones hold around 10% of a sample with over 700,000 distinct CDR3 sequences, around 39% of them seen once. Source material: blood. Receptors originate from a man between 18 and 35 years old with Graves' hyperthyroidism.

Concerning this clonotype: At one of its ends the junction is not consistent with the germline gene, which may arise from a read error. The chain employs TRBV4-2 and TRBJ2-5; 7 positions agree with TRBD2. Looked up from germline, CDR1 is LGHNA and CDR2 is YNFKEQ. This CDR3 is 15 amino acids long. The CDR3 DNA reads TGTACCAGCAGCCAAGAATGGGTAGCGGGAGAGACCCAGTACTTC. It codes for CTSSQEWVAGETQYF.

Note on this clonotype: A clone one base away is much larger, so this may be a read error. The final CDR3 position lacks the conserved phenylalanine or tryptophan, pointing to a likely read error. The rearrangement links TRBV2 to TRBJ1-1; the D gene is possibly TRBD1 (5 bases). Germline V gene sequence: CDR1 SNHLY, CDR2 FYNNEI. V was clipped by 5 bases and J by 1 base, with 11 bases between them. This CDR3 comprises 14 residues. The CDR3 sequence is CASSPRQSNTEAFL. CDR3 bases: TGTGCCAGCAGTCCTCGACAGTCGAACACTGAAGCTTTCCTT.

The rearrangement links TRBV29-1 to TRBJ1-3, with a possible D match to TRBD1 (5 bases). Germline V gives CDR1 SQVTM, CDR2 ANQGSEA. Trimming removed 3 bases from V and 6 bases from J, with 24 bases in between. The CDR3 contains 17 residues. The CDR3: CSVERPGTGDGANTIYF. The CDR3 DNA is TGCAGCGTTGAGCGACCGGGGACCGGGGACGGGGCAAACACCATATATTTT.

The V call is TRBV24-1, the J call TRBJ2-5; TRBD2 might be the D (6 bases). The CDR3 is 13 residues long. Trimming removed 4 bases at V and 2 bases at J, with 7 bases between. The germline V gene encodes CDR1 KGHDR and CDR2 SFDVKD. CDR3 coding DNA: TGTGCCACCAGTGAGGGGGGACAAGAGACCCAGTACTTC. Its protein is CATSEGGQETQYF.

In the case of this clonotype: This may be a read error: a much more frequent sequence differs by one nucleotide. V usage is TRBV9 and J usage is TRBJ1-4; no clear D gene. The CDR3 contains 13 residues. CDR1 and CDR2 (germline): SGDLS, YYNGEE. V was trimmed by 3 bases and J by 3 bases, leaving 6 bases between them. In DNA, the CDR3 is TGTGCCAGCAGCGCGAGTTCTAATGAAAAACTGTTTTTT. Its protein product is CASSASSNEKLFF.

The chain is built from TRBV7-9 and TRBJ1-1; TRBD1 might be the D (5 bases). V lost 1 base to trimming and J lost 2 bases, with 14 bases between them. The CDR3 consists of 16 residues. The V gene's germline CDR1 is SEHNR and CDR2 FQNEAQ (reference sequence). For the CDR3, the DNA is TGTGCCAGCAGCTTAGGGGGGACGACGGCAAACACTGAAGCTTTCTTT. Protein product: CASSLGGTTANTEAFF.

The genes are TRBV9 and TRBJ2-7; 10 bases are a match to TRBD1. The CDR3 totals 15 residues. The V gene's germline CDR1 is SGDLS and CDR2 YYNGEE. Losses at the gene ends were 0 bases for V and 7 bases for J; bases not matched to a gene: 7. The CDR3 here is CASSVGDRGLREQYF. The CDR3 bases are TGTGCCAGCAGCGTAGGCGACAGGGGGCTAAGGGAGCAGTACTTC.

The genes are TRBV20-1 and TRBJ2-7, with 9 bases matching TRBD2. This CDR3 comprises 14 residues. With V trimmed by 4 bases and J by 4 bases, 8 bases remained unmatched. Germline V lookup: CDR1 DFQATT, CDR2 SNEGSKA (reference sequence). The CDR3 sequence is CSAIRLAEIYEQYF. The CDR3 DNA sequence: TGCAGTGCTATCCGACTAGCGGAGATTTACGAGCAGTACTTC.

The V and J genes are TRBV7-2 and TRBJ2-5; D gene unclear. Germline lookup yields CDR1 SGHTA and CDR2 FQGNSA. The CDR3 contains 14 residues. V gave up 10 bases and J gave up 5 bases, with 20 bases separating them. CDR3 nucleotides: TGTGCCACCACCAGCAGTGACCTCAGGGAGACCCAGTACTTC. Residues: CATTSSDLRETQYF.

V usage is TRBV15 and J usage is TRBJ2-7, with D tentatively TRBD1 (5 bases). Per germline, CDR1 LNHNV and CDR2 YYDKDF (reference sequence). V was pared by 3 bases and J by 0 bases, with 12 bases between. The CDR3 extends over 15 amino acids. As DNA, the CDR3 is TGTGCCACCAGCAGTAGGGCAGGGAACTCCTACGAGCAGTACTTC. It specifies CATSSRAGNSYEQYF.

This chain joins TRBV2 and TRBJ1-5; 10 bases line up with TRBD1. The ends lost 5 bases at V and 4 bases at J; junction bases unmatched: 5. The CDR3 sequence is 15 residues long. Germline assignment: CDR1 SNHLY and CDR2 FYNNEI. The CDR3 spells CASSWDRGLNQPQHF. The CDR3 DNA reads TGTGCCAGCAGTTGGGACAGGGGCCTTAATCAGCCCCAGCATTTT.

This clonotype turned up a few times. This chain links TRBV20-1 with TRBJ2-6; no clear D. The ends were cut back, 6 bases at V and 0 bases at J, with 9 bases in the middle. The CDR3 runs 14 residues. Germline V gene sequence: CDR1 DFQATT, CDR2 SNEGSKA (reference sequence). Here the CDR3 reads CSAFTISGANVLTF. The CDR3 nucleotides read TGCAGTGCCTTCACAATCTCTGGGGCCAACGTCCTGACTTTC.

Only a few counts were recorded for this clonotype. The gene calls are TRBV12-3 or TRBV12-4 and TRBJ2-5, with D perhaps given as TRBD1 or TRBD2 (5 bases each). The CDR3 sequence is 14 residues long. Trimming removed 4 bases at V and 3 bases at J, with 12 bases between. The CDR3 region has the DNA TGTGCCAGCAGTTCAATAGAGGGGAAAGAGACCCAGTACTTC. It is translated as CASSSIEGKETQYF.

The chain employs TRBV12-3 or TRBV12-4 and TRBJ2-2, with D perhaps matching TRBD2 (5 bases). The CDR3 contains 13 residues. Trimming cost V 4 bases and J 6 bases, with 9 bases left between them. CDR3 sequence: CASSYKRAGELFF. CDR3 nucleotides: TGTGCCAGCAGTTACAAGAGGGCCGGGGAGCTGTTTTTT.

The chain has TRBV10-3 and TRBJ2-5, with TRBD2 identical over 10 bases. Trimming cost V 4 bases and J 5 bases; bases outside gene matches: 13. The CDR3 is 17 amino acids. Per the germline V gene, CDR1 is ENHRY and CDR2 is SYGVKD. CDR3 loop: CAISGGLAATMGETQYF. CDR3 sequence (DNA): TGTGCCATCAGTGGTGGACTAGCGGCAACCATGGGGGAGACCCAGTACTTC.

The chain has TRBV2 and TRBJ2-5; D call uncertain. The CDR3 has 14 amino acids. CDR1 SNHLY and CDR2 FYNNEI come from the germline V gene. Deletions cut 8 bases from V and 6 bases from J, with 19 bases between. The CDR3 is CASVGHSPEQTQYF. The DNA of the CDR3 is TGTGCCAGCGTTGGTCACAGCCCTGAGCAGACCCAGTACTTC. Supplemented by reference TRBV2 and TRBJ2-5, the full variable domain reads EPEVTQTPSHQVTQMGQEVILRCVPISNHLYFYWYRQILGQKVEFLVSFYNNEISEKSEIFDDQFSVERPDGSNFTLKIRSTKLEDSAMYFCASVGHSPEQTQYFGPGTRLLVL.

A remark on this clonotype: This may stem from a read error, because a much larger clone lies one nucleotide away. The chain is built from TRBV10-3 and TRBJ2-7; D is perhaps TRBD1 (6 bases). The ends were cut back, 0 bases at V and 9 bases at J, with 15 bases in the middle. The CDR3 length is 14 residues. CDR1 is ENHRY and CDR2 is SYGVKD in the germline V gene. The CDR3 DNA reads TGTGCCATCAGTGAGTCGGGGACAAAAAAGGGGCAGTACTTC. Its translation is CAISESGTKKGQYF.

The chain carries TRBV7-9 and TRBJ2-7, with D perhaps TRBD1 (6 bases). V was clipped by 3 bases and J by 0 bases, with 15 bases between them. Looked up from germline, CDR1 is SEHNR and CDR2 is FQNEAQ (reference sequence). The CDR3 contains 16 residues. The CDR3 region is CASSFGQGNTSYEQYF. CDR3 nucleotides: TGTGCCAGCAGCTTCGGCCAGGGGAACACCTCCTACGAGCAGTACTTC.

The count of this clonotype is one. This rearrangement joins TRBV7-2 to TRBJ2-5; D remains ambiguous. The CDR3 is made up of 13 amino acids. Trimming removed 6 bases at V and 5 bases at J, with 13 bases between. Germline V gives CDR1 SGHTA, CDR2 FQGNSA. The CDR3 reads CASSVGYEETQYF. CDR3 coding DNA: TGTGCCAGCAGTGTAGGCTACGAGGAGACCCAGTACTTC.

This clonotype was counted at least ten times. V is TRBV29-1 and J is TRBJ1-2, with D unresolved. Germline loops: CDR1 SQVTM, CDR2 ANQGSEA. V lost 1 base and J 4 bases, leaving 7 bases between the germline ends. This CDR3 has 12 amino acids. This CDR3 reads CSVEGRLYGYTF. Here the CDR3 DNA reads TGCAGCGTTGAAGGTCGGCTCTATGGCTACACCTTC.

This clonotype showed up just a few times. The CDR3 sequence is CASRPNGKYEQYF. CDR3 DNA: TGTGCCAGCAGACCCAACGGTAAATACGAGCAGTACTTC. The chain links TRBV12-3 or TRBV12-4 to TRBJ2-7; D call uncertain. Trimming cost V 6 bases and J 4 bases, with 13 bases left between them. The CDR3 totals 13 residues.